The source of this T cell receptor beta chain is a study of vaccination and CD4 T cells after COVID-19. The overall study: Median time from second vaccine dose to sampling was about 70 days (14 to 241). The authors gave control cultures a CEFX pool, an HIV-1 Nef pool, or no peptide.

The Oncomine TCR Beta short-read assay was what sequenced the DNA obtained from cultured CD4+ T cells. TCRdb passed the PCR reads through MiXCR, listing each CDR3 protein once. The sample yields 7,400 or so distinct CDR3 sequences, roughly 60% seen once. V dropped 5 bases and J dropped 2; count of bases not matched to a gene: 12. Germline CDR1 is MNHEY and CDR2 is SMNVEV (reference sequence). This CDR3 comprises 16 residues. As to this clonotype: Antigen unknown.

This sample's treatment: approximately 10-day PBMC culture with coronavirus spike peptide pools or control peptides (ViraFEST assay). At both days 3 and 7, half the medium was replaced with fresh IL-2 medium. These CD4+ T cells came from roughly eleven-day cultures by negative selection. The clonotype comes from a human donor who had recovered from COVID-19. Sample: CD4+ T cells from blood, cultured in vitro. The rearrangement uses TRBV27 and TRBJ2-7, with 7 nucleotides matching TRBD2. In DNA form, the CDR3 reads TGTGCCAGCAGTAGCCACATGGGAGGGTCCCCCTACGAGCAGTACTTC. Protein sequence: CASSSHMGGSPYEQYF.